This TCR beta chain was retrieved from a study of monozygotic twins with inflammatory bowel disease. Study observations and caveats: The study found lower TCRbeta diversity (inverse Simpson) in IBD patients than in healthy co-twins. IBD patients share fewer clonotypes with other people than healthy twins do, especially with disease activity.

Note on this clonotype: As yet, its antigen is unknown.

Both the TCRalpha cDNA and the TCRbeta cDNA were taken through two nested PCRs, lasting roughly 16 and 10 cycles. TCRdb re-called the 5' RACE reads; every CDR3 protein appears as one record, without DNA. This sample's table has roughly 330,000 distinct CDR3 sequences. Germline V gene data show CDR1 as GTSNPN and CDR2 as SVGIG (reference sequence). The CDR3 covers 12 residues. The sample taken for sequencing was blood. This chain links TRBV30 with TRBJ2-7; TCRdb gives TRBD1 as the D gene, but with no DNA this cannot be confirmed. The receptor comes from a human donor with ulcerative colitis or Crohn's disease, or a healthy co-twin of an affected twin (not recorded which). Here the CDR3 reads CAWSYQGSEQYF.